This T cell receptor beta chain came from a study of blood T cell repertoires in COVID-19. The overall study: COVID-19 samples from acute and convalescent phases originated in the United States, Italy and Spain.

Everyone who took part was 18 to 89 years old, and they came from roughly 25 US areas. Clinical history as reported by participants underpinned cohort assignment. The CDR3 runs to 13 residues. Trimming cost V 2 bases and J 2 bases, with 6 bases left between them. Clones were read by immunoSEQ multiplex PCR, and TCRdb kept only the in-frame ones, dropping some. The top ten clones hold roughly 2.5% of a sample with 200,000 to 300,000 clones, about 87% of them seen once. The sample holds one count of this clone. J is TRBJ2-5 and V is TRBV12-3 or TRBV12-4, with D tentatively TRBD2 (6 bases). Sequenced input: PBMCs or T cells enriched from blood (not recorded which). The sequence was obtained from a woman aged 40 to 50 with acute COVID-19. CDR3 sequence reads: CASSLRGQETQYF. The CDR3 bases are TGTGCCAGCAGTTTACGGGGGCAAGAGACCCAGTACTTC.